One and the same sample provided the 26 T cell receptor beta chains below, sequenced in a study of prognosis after radiotherapy for stage I lung cancer. Template was genomic DNA; TCR beta CDR3 amplified in two multiplex PCR rounds. Primers were specific to each TRBV and TRBJ gene in first-round PCR. Using its own MiXCR run on the multiplex PCR reads, TCRdb lists one record per CDR3 protein. The table lists some 27,000 distinct CDR3 sequences, about 41% of them singletons. The material was PBMCs, obtained before or after stereotactic body radiation therapy (not recorded which). The receptors come from a donor at least 50 years old with non-small cell lung cancer.

The chain has TRBV24-1 and TRBJ2-7; TRBD1 aligns across 11 bases. CDR1 is KGHDR, CDR2 SFDVKD, per germline. J was trimmed by 4 bases and V by 3 bases; bases with no gene match: 7. This CDR3 region has 16 residues. The DNA for the CDR3 is TGTGCCACCAGTGATCATATTGGGGACAGGGGGTACGAGCAGTACTTC. This sequence encodes CATSDHIGDRGYEQYF.

As concerns this clonotype: A much larger clone is a single base away; this may be a read error. The chain recombines TRBV13 with TRBJ2-5, with a tentative D call TRBD2 (6 bases). CDR1 is PRHDT and CDR2 is FYEKMQ in the germline V gene (reference sequence). V gave up 8 bases and J gave up 7 bases, with 23 bases separating them. The CDR3 totals 15 residues. CDR3 sequence reads: CASCPARGGAGTQYF. The CDR3 coding sequence is TGTGCCAGCTGCCCCGCGAGGGGCGGGGCAGGGACCCAGTACTTC.

The chain joins TRBV6-1 to TRBJ1-1, with D possibly TRBD1 on 6 matching bases. V lost 9 bases to trimming and J lost 0 bases, with 14 bases between them. Looked up from germline, CDR1 is MNHNS and CDR2 is SASEGT. The CDR3 spans 14 residues. The CDR3 sequence is CASIPGTMNTEAFF. The CDR3 DNA is TGTGCCAGTATCCCCGGGACAATGAACACTGAAGCTTTCTTT.

This clonotype was detected ten times or more. The rearrangement links TRBV10-2 to TRBJ2-1; tentatively, D is TRBD1 or TRBD2 (5 bases each). The V end was cut by 10 bases, the J end by 5 bases, with 15 bases between. Looked up from germline, CDR1 is WSHSY and CDR2 is SAAADI. The length of the CDR3 is 13 residues. The CDR3 bases are TGCGCCACAGGCCGGGGCGGAAACAATGAGCAGTTCTTC. It encodes CATGRGGNNEQFF.

This clonotype came up many times. Here the CDR3 DNA reads TGTGCCAGCAGCCTTGGAAGAGGTATTTACAAACTGTTTTTT. It codes for CASSLGRGIYKLFF. The chain links TRBV28 to TRBJ1-4; D gene uncertain. Between the trimmed V and J ends, which lost 6 bases and 11 bases, there was a span of 19 bases. The CDR3 runs 14 residues. Germline loops: CDR1 MDHEN, CDR2 SYDVKM.

This clonotype was counted ten times or more. This chain links TRBV20-1 with TRBJ2-7, with 10 positions matching TRBD1. This CDR3 has 14 amino acids. J lost 7 bases, V lost 6 bases, and 12 bases had no gene match. Germline V gene data show CDR1 as DFQATT and CDR2 as SNEGSKA (reference sequence). The CDR3, as DNA: TGCAGTGCCACAAGTCCCGGGACAGGGGAGGAGCAGTACTTC. This sequence encodes CSATSPGTGEEQYF.

This clonotype came up many times. The gene calls are TRBV9 and TRBJ1-4; D gene uncertain. V dropped 0 bases and J dropped 2 bases, with 8 bases sitting between them. From germline, CDR1 is SGDLS and CDR2 YYNGEE. This CDR3 is 15 amino acids long. In DNA form, the CDR3 reads TGTGCCAGCAGCGTAGATTACAGCACTAATGAAAAACTGTTTTTT. Its protein is CASSVDYSTNEKLFF.

This clonotype was seen repeatedly, ten times or more. A junction end diverges from the germline sequence, so it may reflect a read error. CDR3 DNA sequence: TGTGCCAGCAGTTACCGGACAGGGGGAGCCATTTCCTTC. Its protein product is CASSYRTGGAISF. The J gene is TRBJ2-5, the V gene TRBV6-5; TRBD1 matches at 10 bases. Germline CDR1 and CDR2: MNHEY and SVGAGI. There are 13 residues in the CDR3.

The chain links TRBV6-2 or TRBV6-3 to TRBJ2-1; 7 bases align to TRBD2. The germline V gene has CDR1 MNHEY and CDR2 SVGEGT. The CDR3 is 16 amino acids. The V and J ends lost 7 bases and 5 bases, in that order; junction bases with no gene match: 14. The CDR3 region has the DNA TGTGCCAGCACCGACTGTACTAGCGTGGGGAACAATGAGCAGTTCTTC. Protein product: CASTDCTSVGNNEQFF.

About this clonotype itself: This is likely an artifact of a read error, given a far larger clone one base away. The genes are TRBV7-9 and TRBJ2-2; 10 bases match TRBD1. J gave up 3 bases and V 5 bases, and 3 bases lay outside the gene matches. This CDR3 comprises 15 residues. The germline gives CDR1 SEHNR, CDR2 FQNEAQ (reference sequence). The CDR3 loop is CASSAGTGDTGELFF. CDR3 sequence (DNA): TGTGCCAGCAGCGCCGGGACAGGGGACACCGGGGAGCTGTTTTTT.

Concerning this clonotype itself: A much larger clone lies a single base off, so this may be a read error. The V call is TRBV11-2, the J call TRBJ2-4; D is possibly TRBD2 (6 bases). The V gene's germline CDR1 is SGHAT and CDR2 FQNNGV. This CDR3 spans 14 amino acids. Trimming pared 1 base from V and 4 bases from J, leaving 8 bases between. The CDR3 spells CASSLGDLKNIQYF. The CDR3 DNA sequence: TGTGCCAGCAGCTTAGGGGACTTAAAAAACATTCAGTACTTC.

This clonotype was detected ten times or more. This chain connects TRBV10-3 to TRBJ2-1; 9 bases align to TRBD1. Germline CDR1 and CDR2: ENHRY and SYGVKD. After removal of 10 bases from V and 5 bases from J, the junction contained 3 bases not matched to a gene. The CDR3 covers 12 residues. The CDR3 is CATRQGDNEQFF. The CDR3 bases are TGTGCCACCAGACAGGGGGACAATGAGCAGTTCTTC.

V and J are TRBV5-1 and TRBJ2-1; TRBD2 might be the D (6 bases). The V end was cut by 0 bases, the J end by 6 bases, with 16 bases between. The CDR3 sequence is 16 residues long. The germline V gene has CDR1 SGHRS and CDR2 YFSETQ. The CDR3 DNA sequence: TGCGCCAGCAGCTTGGCCCCGGGAGTTGGGGGCAATGAGCAGTTCTTC. Protein product: CASSLAPGVGGNEQFF. Together with reference TRBV5-1 and TRBJ2-1, the CDR3 gives the full variable domain: KAGVTQTPRYLIKTRGQQVTLSCSPISGHRSVSWYQQTPGQGLQFLFEYFSETQRNKGNFPGRFSGRQFSNSRSEMNVSTLELGDSALYLCASSLAPGVGGNEQFFGPGTRLTVL.

This clonotype has a count of ten or more. The V gene is TRBV7-2, the J gene TRBJ2-7; TRBD2 aligns across 12 bases. The CDR3 covers 14 residues. Germline CDR1 SGHTA, CDR2 FQGNSA. J gave up 3 bases and V 3 bases, and 0 bases lay outside the gene matches. This chain's CDR3 is CASSLTSGSYEQYF. CDR3 in DNA: TGTGCCAGCAGCTTGACTAGCGGGAGCTACGAGCAGTACTTC. Based on the CDR3 plus reference TRBV7-2 and TRBJ2-7, the full variable domain is GAGVSQSPSNKVTEKGKDVELRCDPISGHTALYWYRQSLGQGLEFLIYFQGNSAPDKSGLPSDRFSAERTGGSVSTLTIQRTQQEDSAVYLCASSLTSGSYEQYFGPGTRLTVT.

The chain's CDR3 is CASSAWGDGTDTQYF. The CDR3, as DNA: TGTGCCAGCAGTGCTTGGGGAGATGGCACAGATACGCAGTATTTT. This chain links TRBV6-4 with TRBJ2-3; D might be TRBD2 (5 bases). Trimming took off 4 bases at V and 1 base at J, with 12 bases between the two ends. CDR3 length equals 15 residues. Per germline, CDR1 MRHNA and CDR2 SNTAGT.

The chain links TRBV28 to TRBJ2-7; D is undetermined. In germline, CDR1 is MDHEN, CDR2 SYDVKM. This CDR3 is 10 amino acids long. The V end lost 7 bases, the J end lost 13 bases, and 14 bases lay between the germline ends. The CDR3 is CASTPRDHYF. The CDR3 DNA is TGTGCCAGCACCCCCCGCGATCATTACTTC. The full variable domain, completed using reference TRBV28 and TRBJ2-7, is DVKVTQSSRYLVKRTGEKVFLECVQDMDHENMFWYRQDPGLGLRLIYFSYDVKMKEKGDIPEGYSVSREKKERFSLILESASTNQTSMYLCASTPRDHYFGPGTRLTVT.

This clonotype has at least ten counts. This chain uses TRBV5-1 with TRBJ2-1, with 9 bases aligning to TRBD1. Germline-derived CDR1 and CDR2 are SGHRS and YFSETQ. With 7 bases clipped from V and 6 bases from J, the junction kept 11 bases outside the gene matches. The CDR3 contains 15 residues. The CDR3 nucleotides read TGCGCCAGCGGACCGACAGGGGGGTTGTTCAATGAGCAGTTCTTC. It codes for CASGPTGGLFNEQFF.

Concerning this clonotype itself: A read error likely explains this, since a far larger clone differs by one base. This chain joins TRBV6-2 or TRBV6-3 and TRBJ2-3; 7 bases line up with TRBD2. V trimming: 7 bases; J trimming: 2 bases; junction bases outside the gene matches: 15. In germline, CDR1 is MNHEY, CDR2 SVGEGT. The CDR3 length is 17 residues. For the CDR3, the DNA is TGTGCCAGCATAGCAGCCGGCCTCGGGACTATCACAGATACGCAGTATTTT. The encoded protein is CASIAAGLGTITDTQYF.

The sample holds many counts of this clonotype. V and J are TRBV7-9 and TRBJ2-7; D uncertain. The CDR3 totals 14 residues. Germline lookup yields CDR1 SEHNR and CDR2 FQNEAQ (reference sequence). Trimming took off 1 base at V and 3 bases at J, with 10 bases between the two ends. CDR3 DNA: TGTGCCAGCAGCTTAGAAGGCACTTACTACGAGCAGTACTTC. Its protein product is CASSLEGTYYEQYF.

This rearrangement joins TRBV5-1 to TRBJ2-3; D is ambiguous. V was pared by 1 base and J by 5 bases, with 11 bases between. The CDR3 is 14 amino acids. Germline V gene sequence: CDR1 SGHRS, CDR2 YFSETQ. Written as DNA, the CDR3 is TGCGCCAGCAGCTTGAGTATGTCTGTAGATACGCAGTATTTT. Translation: CASSLSMSVDTQYF.

The V gene is TRBV27, the J gene TRBJ2-7, with unresolved D. The germline V gene encodes CDR1 MNHEY and CDR2 SMNVEV (reference sequence). The length of the CDR3 is 11 residues. Trimming took off 6 bases at V and 3 bases at J, with 6 bases between the two ends. CDR3 in DNA: TGTGCCAGCAGAGGAGTCTACGAGCAGTACTTC. It translates to CASRGVYEQYF.

This clonotype was seen many times. The chain couples TRBV2 to TRBJ2-5, with D possibly TRBD2 on 6 matching bases. V dropped 5 bases and J dropped 5 bases, with 15 bases sitting between them. Germline CDR1 is SNHLY and CDR2 is FYNNEI. This CDR3 has 14 amino acids. The CDR3 here is CASSPRLDSETQYF. In nucleotides, the CDR3 is TGTGCCAGCAGTCCGCGACTAGATTCCGAGACCCAGTACTTC.

This clonotype was detected many times. This sequence joins TRBV12-3 or TRBV12-4 and TRBJ2-7; 8 bases are shared with TRBD1. This CDR3 spans 14 amino acids. Germline trimming cut 9 bases from V and 1 base from J; bases unmatched to any gene: 8. Written as DNA, the CDR3 is TGTGCCAGTAGAACCGGGACAGGATCCTACGAGCAGTACTTC. Encoded protein: CASRTGTGSYEQYF.

In its sample, this clonotype is medium-sized. This chain joins TRBV2 and TRBJ1-6, with 8 bases fitting TRBD1. Germline V gene lookup returns CDR1 SNHLY and CDR2 FYNNEI. The V segment lost 7 bases and the J segment 8 bases; nucleotides outside the gene matches: 13. The CDR3 is 16 amino acids. The CDR3, as DNA: TGTGCCAGCATCCTAGACAGGGGCCAGCCCTATTCACCCCTCCACTTT. This gives the protein CASILDRGQPYSPLHF.

A note on this clonotype: This may arise from a read error, as a much more abundant clone is one base away. V usage is TRBV6-1 and J usage is TRBJ2-3; the match to TRBD1 covers 8 bases. Germline V gene lookup returns CDR1 MNHNS and CDR2 SASEGT. V shed 6 bases, J shed 7 bases, and the junction held 9 bases outside the gene matches. This CDR3 has 14 amino acids. The CDR3 spells CASRDRASGHTQYF. CDR3 nucleotides: TGTGCCAGCAGGGACAGGGCGTCGGGGCATACGCAGTATTTT.

The gene calls are TRBV7-2 and TRBJ2-7; 7 bases are shared with TRBD2. From germline, CDR1 is SGHTA and CDR2 FQGNSA. The ends lost 0 bases at V and 9 bases at J; junction bases unmatched: 5. The CDR3 is 13 amino acids. This CDR3 is CASSLAGGLGQYF. For the CDR3, the DNA is TGTGCCAGCAGCTTAGCGGGAGGGCTTGGGCAGTACTTC.